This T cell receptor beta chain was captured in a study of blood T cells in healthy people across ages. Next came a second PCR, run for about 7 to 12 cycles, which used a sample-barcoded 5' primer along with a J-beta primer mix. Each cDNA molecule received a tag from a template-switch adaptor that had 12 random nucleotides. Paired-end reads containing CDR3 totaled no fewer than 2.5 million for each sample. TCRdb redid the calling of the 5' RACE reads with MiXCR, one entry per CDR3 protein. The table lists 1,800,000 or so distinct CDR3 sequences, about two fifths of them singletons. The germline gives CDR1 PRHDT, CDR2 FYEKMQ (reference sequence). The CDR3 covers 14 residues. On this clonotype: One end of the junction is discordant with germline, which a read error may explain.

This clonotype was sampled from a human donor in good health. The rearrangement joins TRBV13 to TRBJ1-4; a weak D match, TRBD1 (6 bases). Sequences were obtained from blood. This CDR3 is CVSSSYRTDEKLFF. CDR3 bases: TGTGTCAGCAGCTCGTACCGGACAGATGAAAAACTGTTTTTT. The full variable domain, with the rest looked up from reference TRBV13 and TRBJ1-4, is AAGVIQSPRHLIKEKRETATLKCYPIPRHDTVYWYQQGPGQDPQFLISFYEKMQSDKGSIPDRFSAQQFSDYHSELNMSSLELGDSALYFCVSSSYRTDEKLFFGSGTQLSVL.